Presented here are 8 T cell receptor beta chains from one specimen sequenced in a study of cytomegalovirus exposure and HLA in healthy donors. The study ran its PCR with 60 Vbeta and 13 Jbeta primers. Repertoires were generated with immunoSEQ multiplex PCR, while TCRdb's copy carries only in-frame clones and drops some. The data hold about 180,000 clones, with over 75% observed a single time. Input material: PBMCs. These receptor sequences come from a woman aged 25 to 39 in good health and CMV-seronegative.

The gene calls are TRBV5-1 and TRBJ2-3, with D maybe TRBD1 (6 bases). Germline V gene data show CDR1 as SGHRS and CDR2 as YFSETQ. The CDR3 runs to 16 residues. V was clipped by 2 bases and J by 0 bases, with 13 bases between them. CDR3 coding DNA: TGCGCCAGCAGCTTAGGAAGGGGGTTAAGCACAGATACGCAGTATTTT. Its protein product is CASSLGRGLSTDTQYF.

The chain employs TRBV5-1 and TRBJ1-1; D remains unclear. Trimming shortened V by 5 bases and J by 5 bases, and 13 bases separated the two germline ends. CDR3 length: 13 residues. CDR1 and CDR2 from the germline V gene are SGHRS and YFSETQ. The CDR3 DNA reads TGCGCCAGCAGTTCCCCTGGAGGGACTGAAGCTTTCTTT. Translation gives CASSSPGGTEAFF.

In nucleotides, the CDR3 is TGTGCCAGCAGTGCCTCGGGGAACACTGAAGCTTTCTTT. The encoded protein is CASSASGNTEAFF. The chain is built from TRBV6-5 and TRBJ1-1, with D uncertain. V shed 5 bases and J shed 1 base, with 8 bases lying between them. Germline CDR1 MNHEY, CDR2 SVGAGI. The CDR3 loop spans 13 amino acids.

This clone was observed once. The chain employs TRBV14 and TRBJ2-7, with 8 bases matching TRBD1. V lost 1 base and J lost 1; bases outside the gene matches: 3. This CDR3 is built from 15 residues. The V gene's germline CDR1 is SGHDN and CDR2 FVKESK. The CDR3 DNA reads as TGTGCCAGCAGCCAAGGGACAGGGCTATCCTACGAGCAGTACTTC. Amino acids: CASSQGTGLSYEQYF.

This chain connects TRBV28 to TRBJ1-5; 8 positions agree with TRBD1. V dropped 7 bases and J dropped 4; count of bases not matched to a gene: 9. The CDR3 sequence is 15 residues long. Germline CDR1 reads MDHEN; CDR2 reads SYDVKM. CDR3 protein: CASTYYQGANQPQHF. The CDR3 DNA sequence: TGTGCCAGCACCTACTACCAGGGGGCGAATCAGCCCCAGCATTTT. The whole variable domain, remainder taken from reference TRBV28 and TRBJ1-5, is DVKVTQSSRYLVKRTGEKVFLECVQDMDHENMFWYRQDPGLGLRLIYFSYDVKMKEKGDIPEGYSVSREKKERFSLILESASTNQTSMYLCASTYYQGANQPQHFGDGTRLSIL.

CDR3 amino acids: CASSDFRYEQYF. The CDR3 DNA is TGTGCCAGCAGTGATTTCAGGTACGAGCAGTACTTC. V usage is TRBV6-1 and J usage is TRBJ2-7; D remains unclear. Germline V gives CDR1 MNHNS, CDR2 SASEGT. CDR3 length: 12 residues. V was cut by 3 bases and J by 4 bases, with 7 bases left in between.

V usage is TRBV12-5 and J usage is TRBJ2-1; 10 nucleotides match TRBD2. Per germline, CDR1 LGHNT and CDR2 FRNRAP. V dropped 5 bases and J dropped 8; count of bases not matched to a gene: 15. This CDR3 contains 17 residues. This chain's CDR3 is CASGPRLAGGLEDEQFF. The CDR3 DNA follows: TGTGCTAGTGGTCCCCGGTTAGCGGGGGGCCTAGAGGATGAGCAGTTCTTC. The full variable domain, with the rest looked up from reference TRBV12-5 and TRBJ2-1, is DARVTQTPRHKVTEMGQEVTMRCQPILGHNTVFWYRQTMMQGLELLAYFRNRAPLDDSGMPKDRFSAEMPDATLATLKIQPSEPRDSAVYFCASGPRLAGGLEDEQFFGPGTRLTVL.

The chain carries TRBV19 and TRBJ1-1; tentative D call: TRBD1 (5 bases). This CDR3 is built from 12 residues. The V end lost 7 bases, the J end lost 0 bases, and 6 bases lay between the germline ends. The germline V gene encodes CDR1 LNHDA and CDR2 SQIVND (reference sequence). The CDR3 bases are TGTGCCAGTATCAGGGTGAACACTGAAGCTTTCTTT. Residues: CASIRVNTEAFF. Full variable domain (outside the CDR3, taken from reference TRBV19 and TRBJ1-1): DGGITQSPKYLFRKEGQNVTLSCEQNLNHDAMYWYRQDPGQGLRLIYYSQIVNDFQKGDIAEGYSVSREKKESFPLTVTSAQKNPTAFYLCASIRVNTEAFFGQGTRLTVV.